The source of this T cell receptor beta chain is a study of T cell responses to AZD1222 COVID-19 vaccine (dated by TCRdb to about 2021). Background on the whole study: Because spike-specific TCR depth and breadth did not differ between the two schedules, AZD1222 recipients who got a second dose at roughly 4 weeks were pooled with those who got a second dose at roughly 12 weeks. A total of about 240 trial participants underwent TCR sequencing, of whom 200 to 220 received two doses of AZD1222 and about 25 received two doses of the MenACWY control vaccine. Trial participants were enrolled by age into subgroups of 18-55, 56-69 and 70-plus years, and about 150, 27 and 61 TCR-sequenced participants, respectively, were included in these subgroups.

The study at large found these results: Because no day 14 peak-response samples were available, repertoires were characterized only after the peak T cell response. After two AZD1222 doses, spike-specific TCR breadth and depth were significantly higher than at day 0 and than in MenACWY recipients. Participants were mostly white British, with more females than males. The authors suggested clonal diversity may have been underestimated. Conclusions about previously exposed vaccinees are limited, since just six AZD1222 recipients were seropositive for SARS-CoV-2 at baseline. Reportedly, almost half of the unique spike-specific TCRs recognized epitopes lying outside the regions that are mutated in the B.1.351 and B.1.1.7 variants. The 56-69-year group was small, and its depth increase did not reach significance, likely because of low power. The whole spike protein was spanned by vaccine-associated CD4 TCRs, and dominant responses were seen in regions 160-218 and 743-854.

The CDR3 regions of human TCRbeta chains were analyzed by immunosequencing. The original pipeline was this. Repertoire TCRs were checked for matches against a reference library of SARS-CoV-2-specific TCRs that had been generated using the MIRA antigen-specificity platform. Breadth was defined as the fraction of unique TCRs that were SARS-CoV-2-associated, and depth was defined as the fraction of total T cells that were SARS-CoV-2-associated. Using the MIRA data, each spike-specific TCR was assigned both to the spike region to which the TCR was reactive and to a CD4 or CD8 class. Log10-transformed breadth and depth values were compared by one-way ANOVA with Sidak's multiple comparisons tests. TCRdb took this table from immuneACCESS and kept in-frame rearrangements with V and J called. Such tables lack part of the clones; where checked against another copy, unresolved V genes explain under half of the gap, and the rest is unexplained. V and J calls and clone size are those listed in that table; D and trimming were worked out from the DNA. Present in this sample are 90,000 to 120,000 clones, 75% to 90% of which were seen just once. The ten largest clones add up to 3.5% to 5% of the sample.

CDR1 and CDR2 were assigned from the germline V gene as SGHTS and YDEGEE. Its CDR3 holds 13 amino acids, cysteine through phenylalanine. This entry keeps only the CDR3 DNA: 39 bases, framed from base 1. Relative to germline, V is 2 bases shorter and J is 4 bases shorter, with 10 bases between their ends. Points on this clone: Its antigen target is currently unknown. No much larger clone exists at a distance of one base, and base qualities are not known.

The label giving this sample's time point can be read as: baseline before first vaccination. The vaccinee samples were drawn from two UK trials, COV001 and COV002, one of which was a single-blind randomized controlled phase 2/3 trial testing AZD1222 (ChAdOx1 nCoV-19) in healthy adults. For TCRbeta chain sequencing, PBMC samples were collected from trial participants at day 0 and at day 28 after the second dose. The sequencing here drew on peripheral blood, taken on day 0 of AZD1222 vaccination. Recombination linked TRBV5-8 to TRBJ2-7, with the D gene not clear enough to name. The TCR was taken from an adult in good health. The DNA is TGTGCCAGCAGCTTCGGTTTGGGGTACGAGCAGTACTTC. This gives the protein CASSFGLGYEQYF.